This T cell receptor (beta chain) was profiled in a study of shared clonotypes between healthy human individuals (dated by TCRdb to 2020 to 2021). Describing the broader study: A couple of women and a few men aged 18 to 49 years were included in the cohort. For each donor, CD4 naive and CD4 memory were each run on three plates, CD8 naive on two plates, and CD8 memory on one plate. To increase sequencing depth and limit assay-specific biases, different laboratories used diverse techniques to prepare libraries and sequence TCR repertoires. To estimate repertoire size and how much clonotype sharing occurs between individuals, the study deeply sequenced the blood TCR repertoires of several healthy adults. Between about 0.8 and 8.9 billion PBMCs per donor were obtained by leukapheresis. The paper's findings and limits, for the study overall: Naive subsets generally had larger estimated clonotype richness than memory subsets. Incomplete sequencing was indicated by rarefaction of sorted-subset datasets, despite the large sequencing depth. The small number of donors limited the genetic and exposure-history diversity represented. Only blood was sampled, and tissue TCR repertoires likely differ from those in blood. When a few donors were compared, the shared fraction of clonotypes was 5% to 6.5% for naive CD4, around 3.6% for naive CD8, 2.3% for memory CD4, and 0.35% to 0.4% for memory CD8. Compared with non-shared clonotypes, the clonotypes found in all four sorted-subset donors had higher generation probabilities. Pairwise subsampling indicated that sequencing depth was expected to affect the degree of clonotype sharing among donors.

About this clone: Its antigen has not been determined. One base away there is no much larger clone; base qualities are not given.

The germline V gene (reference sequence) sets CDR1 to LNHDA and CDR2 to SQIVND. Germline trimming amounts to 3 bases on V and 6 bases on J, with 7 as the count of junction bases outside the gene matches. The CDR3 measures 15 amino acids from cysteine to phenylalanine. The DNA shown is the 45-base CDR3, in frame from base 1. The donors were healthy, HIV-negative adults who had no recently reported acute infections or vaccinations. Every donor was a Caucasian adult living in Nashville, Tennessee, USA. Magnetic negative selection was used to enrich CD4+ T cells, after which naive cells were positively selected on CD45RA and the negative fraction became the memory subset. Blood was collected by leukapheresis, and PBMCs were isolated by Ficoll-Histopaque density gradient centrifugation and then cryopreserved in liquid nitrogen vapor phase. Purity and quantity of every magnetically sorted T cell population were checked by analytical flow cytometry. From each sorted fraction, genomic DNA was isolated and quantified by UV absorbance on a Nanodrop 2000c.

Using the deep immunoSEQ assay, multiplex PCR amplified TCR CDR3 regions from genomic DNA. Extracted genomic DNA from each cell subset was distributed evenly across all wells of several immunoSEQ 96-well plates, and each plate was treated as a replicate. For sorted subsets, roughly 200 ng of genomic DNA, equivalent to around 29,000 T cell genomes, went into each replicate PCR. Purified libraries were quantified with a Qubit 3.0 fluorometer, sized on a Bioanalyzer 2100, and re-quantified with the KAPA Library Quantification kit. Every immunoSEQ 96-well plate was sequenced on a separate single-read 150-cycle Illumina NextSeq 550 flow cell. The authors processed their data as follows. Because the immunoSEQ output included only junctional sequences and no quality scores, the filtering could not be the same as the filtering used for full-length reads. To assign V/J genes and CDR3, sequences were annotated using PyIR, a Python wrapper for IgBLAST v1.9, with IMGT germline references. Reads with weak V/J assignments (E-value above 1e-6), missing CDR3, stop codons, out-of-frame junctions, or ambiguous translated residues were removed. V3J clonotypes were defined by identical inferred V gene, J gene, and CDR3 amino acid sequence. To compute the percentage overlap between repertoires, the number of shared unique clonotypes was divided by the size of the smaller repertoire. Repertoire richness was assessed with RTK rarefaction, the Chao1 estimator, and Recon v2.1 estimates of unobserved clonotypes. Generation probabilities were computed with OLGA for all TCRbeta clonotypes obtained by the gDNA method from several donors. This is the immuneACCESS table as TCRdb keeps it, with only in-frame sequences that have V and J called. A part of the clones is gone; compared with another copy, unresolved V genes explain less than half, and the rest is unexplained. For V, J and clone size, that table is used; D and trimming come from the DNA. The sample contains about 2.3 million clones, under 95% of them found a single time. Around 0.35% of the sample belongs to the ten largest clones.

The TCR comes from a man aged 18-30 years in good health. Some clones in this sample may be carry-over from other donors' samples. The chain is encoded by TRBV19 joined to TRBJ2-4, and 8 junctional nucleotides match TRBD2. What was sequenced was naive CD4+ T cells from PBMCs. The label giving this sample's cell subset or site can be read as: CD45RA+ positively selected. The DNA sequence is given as TGTGCCAGTAGTATCCTCCCAGCGGGGGCAAACATTCAGTACTTC. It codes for CASSILPAGANIQYF.